The 21 T cell receptor beta chains in this list originate from one sample, sequenced in a study of cytomegalovirus exposure and HLA in healthy donors. The repertoire was sequenced with immunoSEQ multiplex PCR; TCRdb's copy has only in-frame clones and lacks some. The sample includes some 200,000 clones, approximately 83% seen only once; the top ten take about 2.8%. The sequenced sample consisted of PBMCs. These receptors came from a young woman in good health and CMV-seropositive.

This clone was recorded only once. This CDR3 reads CASDKGDSAPFSGANVLTF. For the CDR3, the DNA is TGTGCCAGTGACAAGGGGGATTCGGCCCCTTTCTCTGGGGCCAACGTCCTGACTTTC. The chain combines TRBV19 with TRBJ2-6; tentatively, D is TRBD1 (6 bases). Looked up from germline, CDR1 is LNHDA and CDR2 is SQIVND (reference sequence). V lost 8 bases to trimming and J lost 0 bases, with 23 bases between them. The CDR3 has 19 residues.

This chain connects TRBV27 to TRBJ1-6; D not resolved. Germline values: CDR1 MNHEY, CDR2 SMNVEV (reference sequence). V gave up 2 bases and J gave up 7 bases, with 9 bases separating them. The CDR3 covers 14 residues. The CDR3 loop is CASSLVVVNSPLHF. The CDR3 DNA reads as TGTGCCAGCAGTTTAGTAGTTGTAAATTCACCCCTCCACTTT.

The CDR3 region has the DNA TGTGCCAGCAGTTCCCGCGGGAGGGAAGAGACCCAGTACTTC. Amino acids: CASSSRGREETQYF. The V gene is TRBV27, the J gene TRBJ2-5, with 9 positions matching TRBD2. CDR1 MNHEY and CDR2 SMNVEV come from the germline V gene (reference sequence). The CDR3 covers 14 residues. V dropped 4 bases and J dropped 3; count of bases not matched to a gene: 3.

This clone has a handful of counts. The chain is built from TRBV6-5 and TRBJ2-2, with 11 bases identical to TRBD2. The germline V gene encodes CDR1 MNHEY and CDR2 SVGAGI. The CDR3 runs 15 residues. Trimming cost V 5 bases and J 1 base; bases outside gene matches: 0. The CDR3 sequence: CASSGLAGNTGELFF. CDR3 DNA: TGTGCCAGCAGTGGACTAGCGGGGAACACCGGGGAGCTGTTTTTT.

This chain connects TRBV7-9 to TRBJ2-7; 9 bases are shared with TRBD1. Germline loops: CDR1 SEHNR, CDR2 FQNEAQ (reference sequence). With 5 bases clipped from V and 5 bases from J, the junction kept 7 bases outside the gene matches. CDR3 length: 14 amino acids. CDR3 amino acids: CASSPTGGYNEQYF. DNA of the CDR3: TGTGCCAGCAGCCCAACAGGGGGCTACAACGAGCAGTACTTC.

The chain couples TRBV19 to TRBJ1-2, with D possibly TRBD1 on 6 matching bases. This CDR3 is 13 amino acids long. The V and J ends lost 6 bases and 6 bases respectively, with 14 bases between them. Germline loops: CDR1 LNHDA, CDR2 SQIVND (reference sequence). The CDR3 nucleotides read TGTGCCAGTAGACCACAGGGAGAGGATGGCTACACCTTC. This translates into CASRPQGEDGYTF.

The V call is TRBV4-1, the J call TRBJ2-4; D gene ambiguous. V lost 4 bases and J lost 0, with 13 bases in between. CDR3 size: 16 residues. Germline V gene sequence: CDR1 MGHRA, CDR2 YSYEKL. DNA for the CDR3: TGCGCCAGCAGCCTACCAGCTTCGGGAGCCAAAAACATTCAGTACTTC. Its protein product is CASSLPASGAKNIQYF.

This sequence joins TRBV6-5 and TRBJ1-2, with 7 bases identical to TRBD1. The V segment lost 6 bases and the J segment 7 bases; nucleotides outside the gene matches: 11. CDR1 MNHEY and CDR2 SVGAGI come from the germline V gene. CDR3 length: 14 amino acids. The CDR3 DNA reads as TGTGCCAGCAGGGCTACAGGGGCCGGGGGTGGCTACACCTTC. This translates into CASRATGAGGGYTF.

V gene TRBV7-3 combines with J gene TRBJ2-7; 8 bases are shared with TRBD2. Germline V CDR1 and CDR2: SGHTA, FQGTGA. The CDR3 loop spans 15 amino acids. J gave up 2 bases and V 5 bases, and 8 bases lay outside the gene matches. The chain's CDR3 is CASSDLGGAAYEQYF. CDR3 bases: TGTGCCAGCAGCGACCTCGGGGGGGCCGCCTACGAGCAGTACTTC.

This clone was seen only a few times. The CDR3 reads CASSPGQTTEAFF. In DNA form, the CDR3 reads TGTGCCAGCAGCCCCGGACAGACCACTGAAGCTTTCTTT. The chain couples TRBV9 to TRBJ1-1; TRBD1 might be the D (6 bases). The CDR3 is 13 amino acids. Germline lookup yields CDR1 SGDLS and CDR2 YYNGEE. V lost 4 bases, J lost 4 bases, and 11 bases lay in between.

The rearrangement joins TRBV4-2 to TRBJ2-2; 16 nucleotides line up with TRBD2. The germline gives CDR1 LGHNA, CDR2 YNFKEQ. V gave up 4 bases and J gave up 6 bases; unmatched junction bases: 2. The CDR3 has 16 amino acids. The CDR3 DNA sequence: TGTGCCAGCAGCCCGGGACTAGCGGGGGGGCCCGGGGAGCTGTTTTTT. It translates to CASSPGLAGGPGELFF.

This rearrangement joins TRBV29-1 to TRBJ2-5; 14 nucleotides align to TRBD2. From germline, CDR1 is SQVTM and CDR2 ANQGSEA. CDR3 size: 14 residues. V lost 5 bases and J lost 4; bases outside the gene matches: 3. The CDR3 region has the DNA TGCAGCGTTCCCGGGACTAGCGGGGGAGAGACCCAGTACTTC. Its protein is CSVPGTSGGETQYF.

The V and J genes are TRBV6-6 and TRBJ1-2; D possibly corresponds to TRBD1 (5 bases). CDR1 is MNHNY and CDR2 is SVGAGI in the germline V gene (reference sequence). V was clipped by 2 bases and J by 4 bases, with 5 bases between them. CDR3 length: 12 amino acids. The CDR3 spells CASSYGAYGYTF. CDR3 in DNA: TGTGCCAGCAGTTACGGGGCCTATGGCTACACCTTC.

The chain employs TRBV6-6 and TRBJ1-1, with D unclear. The germline V gene encodes CDR1 MNHNY and CDR2 SVGAGI (reference sequence). The V end was cut by 4 bases, the J end by 2 bases, with 11 bases between. The CDR3 runs to 14 residues. CDR3 DNA sequence: TGTGCCAGCAGTTCCGCGGGAGTCAACACTGAAGCTTTCTTT. It is translated as CASSSAGVNTEAFF.

This rearrangement joins TRBV7-6 to TRBJ2-2, with 8 bases aligning to TRBD1. Germline CDR1 and CDR2: SGHVS and FNYEAQ. Unmatched junction bases numbered 4, after V lost 4 bases and J lost 6 bases. This CDR3 region has 14 residues. The CDR3 DNA reads as TGTGCCAGCAGCTCAGGACAGGGTGCCGGGGAGCTGTTTTTT. The encoded protein is CASSSGQGAGELFF.

The gene calls are TRBV28 and TRBJ1-5; D is perhaps TRBD1 (5 bases). The CDR3 runs 14 residues. V was shortened by 2 bases and J by 3 bases, with 8 bases between the two germline ends. The germline gives CDR1 MDHEN, CDR2 SYDVKM. Here the CDR3 DNA reads TGTGCCAGCAGTTTAGCGGGGGTCAATCAGCCCCAGCATTTT. Protein sequence: CASSLAGVNQPQHF.

The gene calls are TRBV6-1 and TRBJ1-6; possible D gene TRBD1, 5 bases. This CDR3 region has 13 residues. The germline V and J ends were trimmed by 7 bases and 6 bases, with 10 bases remaining between them. Per germline, CDR1 MNHNS and CDR2 SASEGT. The CDR3 coding sequence is TGTGCCAGCAAGGAGGGGCCTAATTCACCCCTCCACTTT. Residues: CASKEGPNSPLHF.

The chain carries TRBV10-2 and TRBJ1-2, with D possibly matching TRBD1 (6 bases). The CDR3 has 15 amino acids. Trimming took 0 bases from V and 7 from J, leaving 15 bases between them. Germline CDR1 WSHSY, CDR2 SAAADI. DNA for the CDR3: TGCGCCAGCAGTGAGTCGGAGACAGGCCGGGGTGGCTACACCTTC. Amino acid sequence: CASSESETGRGGYTF.

For the CDR3, the DNA is TGTGCCAGCAGCCAAGATAGGACAGCAAGTCGCACCTTC. Its translation: CASSQDRTASRTF. This rearrangement joins TRBV14 to TRBJ1-2; TRBD1 might be the D (6 bases). Trimming stripped 0 bases from V and 13 bases from J, with 15 bases between. CDR1 SGHDN and CDR2 FVKESK come from the germline V gene. This CDR3 has 13 amino acids.

This clone was seen only a few times. V and J are TRBV20-1 and TRBJ1-1; no clear D gene. V shed 4 bases and J shed 7 bases, with 7 bases lying between them. This CDR3 is built from 10 residues. Germline CDR1 and CDR2: DFQATT and SNEGSKA (reference sequence). Here the CDR3 DNA reads TGCAGTGCTAAAGACAATGAAGCTTTCTTT. Protein sequence: CSAKDNEAFF.

This clone was detected once. The rearrangement links TRBV5-6 to TRBJ2-5; D perhaps matches TRBD1 (5 bases). The CDR3 sequence is 14 residues long. Germline lookup yields CDR1 SGHDT and CDR2 YYEEEE. The ends were cut back, 0 bases at V and 7 bases at J, with 13 bases in the middle. The CDR3 loop is CASSLDRSFGTQYF. In nucleotides, the CDR3 is TGTGCCAGCAGCTTGGACAGGTCCTTCGGGACCCAGTACTTC.